Each of the 17 T cell receptor beta chains below was sequenced from the same sample in a study of post-analysis software for immune sequencing data. The TCR beta cDNA libraries contained unique molecular identifiers. Using its own MiXCR run on the PCR reads, TCRdb lists one record per CDR3 protein. Among 650,000 to 850,000 distinct CDR3 sequences listed, roughly 50% were seen once. These receptors lack a known antigen. The study, taken as a whole, reports: Patients carried several TRBV segments more frequently than controls did, and TRBV5-6, TRBV5-1 and TRBV20-1 were among them.

The specimen was blood. The receptors shown here come from a girl aged 10-17 years with multiple sclerosis.

The chain links TRBV14 to TRBJ2-7; D call uncertain. Germline loops: CDR1 SGHDN, CDR2 FVKESK. V lost 0 bases to trimming and J lost 0 bases, with 9 bases between them. The CDR3 is 15 residues long. Here the CDR3 reads CASSQEAGVSYEQYF. The CDR3, as DNA: TGTGCCAGCAGCCAAGAAGCTGGGGTCTCCTACGAGCAGTACTTC. The variable domain in full, with the rest retrieved from reference TRBV14 and TRBJ2-7, is EAGVTQFPSHSVIEKGQTVTLRCDPISGHDNLYWYRRVMGKEIKFLLHFVKESKQDESGMPNNRFLAERTGGTYSTLKVQPAELEDSGVYFCASSQEAGVSYEQYFGPGTRLTVT.

This clonotype was picked up a small number of times. The gene calls are TRBV12-3 or TRBV12-4 and TRBJ2-7; tentative D call: TRBD2 (6 bases). Trimming removed 7 bases from V and 11 bases from J, with 15 bases in between. The CDR3 contains 11 residues. This CDR3 is CASTGESAKYF. CDR3 bases: TGTGCCAGCACGGGAGAATCGGCTAAGTACTTC.

As to this clonotype: The junction and the germline gene differ at one end; a read error may be behind it. The V and J genes are TRBV9 and TRBJ2-5; D not certain. CDR3 length: 14 amino acids. Per the germline V gene, CDR1 is SGDLS and CDR2 is YYNGEE. CDR3 bases: TGTGCCAGCAGCGTAGGCGTCAGCGAAGAGACCCGGTACTTC. Protein: CASSVGVSEETRYF.

J is TRBJ2-7 and V is TRBV5-1; D might be TRBD1 (5 bases). CDR1 and CDR2 (germline): SGHRS, YFSETQ. V lost 8 bases to trimming and J lost 3 bases, with 24 bases between them. CDR3 size: 16 residues. The CDR3 protein is CAREPTVHLRIYEQYF. In DNA, the CDR3 is TGCGCCAGGGAACCGACAGTGCACCTCCGGATCTACGAGCAGTACTTC.

The genes are TRBV6-1 and TRBJ2-3; 7 bases align to TRBD1. The CDR3 has 13 amino acids. Per the germline V gene, CDR1 is MNHNS and CDR2 is SASEGT. The V and J ends lost 10 bases and 5 bases, in that order; junction bases with no gene match: 9. Here the CDR3 reads CATRQGMKDTQYF. Here the CDR3 DNA reads TGTGCCACCAGACAGGGTATGAAAGATACGCAGTATTTT.

This chain joins TRBV12-3 or TRBV12-4 and TRBJ2-7; the D gene is possibly TRBD1 (6 bases). This CDR3 has 13 residues. Trimming left V 5 bases short and J 3 bases short, with 11 bases between. Here the CDR3 DNA reads TGTGCCAGCAGTAGGGACATCGGCTACGAGCAGTACTTC. Protein: CASSRDIGYEQYF.

The chain carries TRBV20-1 and TRBJ2-4; the match to TRBD2 covers 8 bases. Per the germline V gene, CDR1 is DFQATT and CDR2 is SNEGSKA (reference sequence). The CDR3 is made up of 15 amino acids. V shed 6 bases, J shed 0 bases, and the junction held 7 bases outside the gene matches. CDR3 coding DNA: TGCAGTGCCCCCCGGGGGGGACAAGCCAAAAACATTCAGTACTTC. This translates into CSAPRGGQAKNIQYF.

The J gene is TRBJ2-1, the V gene TRBV5-1; D might be TRBD2 (5 bases). The CDR3 runs to 16 residues. The V gene's germline CDR1 is SGHRS and CDR2 YFSETQ. Trimming left V 0 bases short and J 0 bases short, with 10 bases between. The CDR3 sequence: CASSLAGISSYNEQFF. In DNA form, the CDR3 reads TGCGCCAGCAGCTTGGCCGGGATAAGCTCCTACAATGAGCAGTTCTTC.

The gene calls are TRBV3-1 and TRBJ2-5; a possible D gene is TRBD2 (6 bases). Germline V gives CDR1 LGHDT, CDR2 YNNKEL (reference sequence). CDR3 length equals 13 residues. Trimming took 4 bases from V and 3 from J, leaving 9 bases between them. The CDR3 here is CASSPTSEETQYF. CDR3 nucleotides: TGTGCCAGCAGCCCGACTAGTGAAGAGACCCAGTACTTC.

This clonotype has a handful of counts. V and J are TRBV3-1 and TRBJ1-2; D might be TRBD1 (6 bases). The CDR3 has 15 amino acids. The germline V and J ends were trimmed by 1 base and 2 bases, with 11 bases remaining between them. CDR1 and CDR2 (germline): LGHDT, YNNKEL (reference sequence). CDR3 nucleotides: TGTGCCAGCAGCCAAGGGGGGCTGTCGAACTATGGCTACACCTTC. This sequence encodes CASSQGGLSNYGYTF.

This clonotype was seen only a few times. The chain's CDR3 is CSVGVRGRRSDTQYF. DNA for the CDR3: TGCAGCGTGGGGGTCCGCGGGAGGCGTTCAGATACGCAGTATTTT. The gene calls are TRBV29-1 and TRBJ2-3, with 8 bases lining up with TRBD2. The CDR3 loop spans 15 amino acids. The germline V gene has CDR1 SQVTM and CDR2 ANQGSEA. The junction had 12 bases not matched to a gene; V was cut back by 6 bases and J by 4 bases.

To note about this clonotype: The junction shows a germline mismatch at one end, possibly a read error. J is TRBJ2-3 and V is TRBV6-1; D not certain. This CDR3 is built from 13 residues. Germline V gives CDR1 MNHNS, CDR2 SASEGT. The CDR3 coding sequence is TGTGCCGGCAGGATCGGTCCCGCAGATACGCAGTATTTT. It codes for CAGRIGPADTQYF.

V and J are TRBV7-9 and TRBJ1-1, with a possible D match to TRBD1 (5 bases). The CDR3 is 16 amino acids. The V gene lost 5 bases and the J gene lost 3 bases, with 19 bases spanning the gap. Germline V gene sequence: CDR1 SEHNR, CDR2 FQNEAQ (reference sequence). CDR3: CASSLGHPVGDTEAFF. In DNA, the CDR3 is TGTGCCAGCAGCCTAGGACATCCGGTTGGGGACACTGAAGCTTTCTTT. Full variable domain (outside the CDR3, taken from reference TRBV7-9 and TRBJ1-1): DTGVSQNPRHKITKRGQNVTFRCDPISEHNRLYWYRQTLGQGPEFLTYFQNEAQLEKSRLLSDRFSAERPKGSFSTLEIQRTEQGDSAMYLCASSLGHPVGDTEAFFGQGTRLTVV.

The table lists this clonotype with a count of one. The rearrangement links TRBV9 to TRBJ2-3; TRBD2 is a possible D gene (5 bases). This CDR3 has 15 residues. The germline CDR1 and CDR2 sequences are SGDLS and YYNGEE. Trimming took 1 base from V and 3 from J, leaving 12 bases between them. As DNA, the CDR3 is TGTGCCAGCAGCGTATTAATAGGGAGAACAGATACGCAGTATTTT. Protein product: CASSVLIGRTDTQYF.

The genes are TRBV5-1 and TRBJ2-5; 9 bases are shared with TRBD1. The J call may be in error: the DNA end matches TRBJ2-7 better. Germline CDR1 reads SGHRS; CDR2 reads YFSETQ. CDR3 length: 15 residues. CDR3 nucleotides: TGCGCCAGCAGCTCAGCCCCGGGACAGGGTGCCGAGCAGTACTTC. It is translated as CASSSAPGQGAEQYF.

The J gene is TRBJ2-7, the V gene TRBV20-1; TRBD2 matches 8 bases. CDR3 length equals 14 residues. Germline values: CDR1 DFQATT, CDR2 SNEGSKA (reference sequence). Trimming at V came to 6 bases and at J to 2 bases, leaving 9 bases not matched to a gene. The CDR3 sequence is CSAIPGAGAYEQYF. CDR3 coding DNA: TGCAGTGCGATCCCAGGAGCGGGAGCCTACGAGCAGTACTTC.

The rearrangement links TRBV20-1 to TRBJ2-5; D assignment may be TRBD1 or TRBD2 (5 bases each). The CDR3 is 15 residues long. V lost 2 bases, J lost 4 bases, and 17 bases lay in between. CDR1 and CDR2 from the germline V gene are DFQATT and SNEGSKA (reference sequence). CDR3 region: CSARIGTRNRETQYF. The CDR3 DNA reads as TGCAGTGCTAGAATCGGGACCCGTAACCGAGAGACCCAGTACTTC.